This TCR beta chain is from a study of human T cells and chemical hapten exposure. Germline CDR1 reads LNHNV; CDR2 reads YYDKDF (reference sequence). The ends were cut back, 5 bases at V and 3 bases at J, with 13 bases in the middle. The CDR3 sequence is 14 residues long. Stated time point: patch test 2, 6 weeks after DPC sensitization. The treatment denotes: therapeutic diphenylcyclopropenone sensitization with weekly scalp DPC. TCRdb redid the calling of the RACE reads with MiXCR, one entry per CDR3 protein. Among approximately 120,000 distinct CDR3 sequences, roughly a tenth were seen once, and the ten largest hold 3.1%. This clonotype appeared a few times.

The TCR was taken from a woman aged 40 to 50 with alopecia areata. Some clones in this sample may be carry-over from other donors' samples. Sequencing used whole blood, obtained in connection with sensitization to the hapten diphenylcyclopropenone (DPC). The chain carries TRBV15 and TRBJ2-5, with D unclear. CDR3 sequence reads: CATSSLGKKETQYF. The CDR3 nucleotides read TGTGCCACCAGCTCCTTGGGGAAGAAAGAGACCCAGTACTTC. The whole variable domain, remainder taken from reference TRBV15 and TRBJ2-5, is DAMVIQNPRYQVTQFGKPVTLSCSQTLNHNVMYWYQQKSSQAPKLLFHYYDKDFNNEADTPDNFQSRRPNTSFCFLDIRSPGLGDTAMYLCATSSLGKKETQYFGPGTRLLVL.